Shown below are 32 T cell receptor beta chains from a single sample sequenced in a study of T cells after yellow fever vaccination. TCRdb processed the 5' RACE reads anew with MiXCR; each CDR3 protein has one entry. There are around 360,000 distinct CDR3 sequences in the sample; approximately 10% occur only once, and roughly a sixth lies in the top ten. Sequenced material: PBMCs, taken on the day of the first yellow fever vaccination. All receptors come from a man between 18 and 29 years old who received the YFV17D yellow fever vaccine.

The chain has TRBV5-5 and TRBJ2-1; maybe TRBD1 (7 bases). Looked up from germline, CDR1 is SGHKS and CDR2 is YYEKEE (reference sequence). The germline V and J ends were trimmed by 4 bases and 8 bases, with 22 bases remaining between them. The CDR3 has 16 residues. The CDR3 region is CASSRRLGGGIHEQFF. The DNA for the CDR3 is TGTGCCAGCAGCCGGCGCCTAGGGGGCGGGATCCATGAGCAGTTCTTC.

CDR3 DNA: TGTGCCAGCAGCTTAGGCGCGGGGGGGCTTAGTGAGCAGTTCTTC. It is translated as CASSLGAGGLSEQFF. The chain carries TRBV7-2 and TRBJ2-1, with TRBD2 matching over 9 bases. J lost 9 bases, V lost 1 base, and 7 bases had no gene match. This CDR3 comprises 15 residues. Germline V lookup: CDR1 SGHTA, CDR2 FQGNSA.

The CDR3 DNA sequence: TGTGCCAGCAGCTTGGCAGGCCGAATAGGCACTGAAGCTTTCTTT. Translation: CASSLAGRIGTEAFF. The J gene is TRBJ1-1, the V gene TRBV7-9; D gene ambiguous. CDR1 and CDR2 (germline): SEHNR, FQNEAQ (reference sequence). The V gene lost 3 bases and the J gene lost 4 bases, with 15 bases spanning the gap. The CDR3 has 15 residues.

Only a few counts were recorded for this clonotype. This chain links TRBV7-8 with TRBJ1-5; D gene ambiguous. Germline CDR1 reads SGHVS; CDR2 reads FQNEAQ. The V gene lost 1 base and the J gene lost 7 bases, with 8 bases spanning the gap. This CDR3 region has 13 residues. CDR3 nucleotide sequence: TGTGCCAGCAGCTTAGGGTTCCAACAGCCCCAGCATTTT. Encoded protein: CASSLGFQQPQHF.

This clonotype was seen only a few times. The rearrangement links TRBV6-5 to TRBJ2-5; TRBD1 is a possible D gene (5 bases). This CDR3 comprises 12 residues. Germline loops: CDR1 MNHEY, CDR2 SVGAGI. V gave up 6 bases and J gave up 5 bases, with 10 bases separating them. This CDR3 is CASSTTAETQYF. The CDR3 DNA sequence: TGTGCCAGCAGCACGACAGCGGAGACCCAGTACTTC.

This clonotype was picked up a small number of times. The V gene is TRBV4-3, the J gene TRBJ2-1; D is uncertain. V shed 0 bases and J shed 3 bases, with 12 bases lying between them. This CDR3 comprises 16 residues. The germline CDR1 and CDR2 sequences are LGHNA and YSLEER. As DNA, the CDR3 is TGCGCCAGCAGCCAAGAAATCTTAAGGTACTACAATGAGCAGTTCTTC. Protein product: CASSQEILRYYNEQFF.

This clonotype has only one observation. This rearrangement joins TRBV6-5 to TRBJ2-3; D not certain. Trimming shortened V by 2 bases and J by 2 bases, and 5 bases separated the two germline ends. The CDR3 has 13 amino acids. The germline gives CDR1 MNHEY, CDR2 SVGAGI. CDR3: CASSYPATDTQYF. The CDR3 DNA is TGTGCCAGCAGTTACCCAGCCACAGATACGCAGTATTTT.

The gene calls are TRBV19 and TRBJ1-2; unclear D gene. This CDR3 has 14 amino acids. V gave up 5 bases and J gave up 8 bases, with 18 bases separating them. The germline V gene has CDR1 LNHDA and CDR2 SQIVND (reference sequence). CDR3 nucleotides: TGTGCCAGTAGTTCGGCAGACGGCCTGGGGGGCTACACCTTC. Its translation is CASSSADGLGGYTF.

The chain has TRBV10-3 and TRBJ2-3; 9 bases are a match to TRBD2. The CDR3 length is 17 residues. V lost 6 bases, J lost 2 bases, and 12 bases stayed unmatched. Germline CDR1 and CDR2: ENHRY and SYGVKD. The CDR3 DNA is TGTGCCATCAGGGGGGGTAGCGGGGGCCCATACACAGATACGCAGTATTTT. This encodes CAIRGGSGGPYTDTQYF.

The sample holds a few counts of this clonotype. This chain links TRBV20-1 with TRBJ1-2; no clear D gene. Germline V gene lookup returns CDR1 DFQATT and CDR2 SNEGSKA (reference sequence). This CDR3 comprises 15 residues. Trimming took off 2 bases at V and 5 bases at J, with 18 bases between the two ends. Written as DNA, the CDR3 is TGCAGTGCTAGACCCATGGGAAGGACCTCGTATGGCTACACCTTC. This sequence encodes CSARPMGRTSYGYTF.

The genes are TRBV7-9 and TRBJ1-5; possibly TRBD1 for D (5 bases). CDR1 SEHNR and CDR2 FQNEAQ come from the germline V gene (reference sequence). The CDR3 runs to 13 residues. Trimming shortened V by 5 bases and J by 3 bases, and 8 bases separated the two germline ends. The CDR3 is CASSTTDNQPQHF. DNA for the CDR3: TGTGCCAGCAGCACGACAGACAATCAGCCCCAGCATTTT.

This clonotype was seen ten or more times. V and J are TRBV5-1 and TRBJ2-7; 8 bases agree with TRBD1. The CDR3 extends over 14 amino acids. Germline V gene sequence: CDR1 SGHRS, CDR2 YFSETQ. The ends lost 5 bases at V and 3 bases at J; junction bases unmatched: 7. The CDR3 DNA follows: TGCGCCAGCAGTTCCGGGACAGGCGACTACGAGCAGTACTTC. Protein sequence: CASSSGTGDYEQYF. The full variable domain, its missing parts supplied by reference TRBV5-1 and TRBJ2-7, is KAGVTQTPRYLIKTRGQQVTLSCSPISGHRSVSWYQQTPGQGLQFLFEYFSETQRNKGNFPGRFSGRQFSNSRSEMNVSTLELGDSALYLCASSSGTGDYEQYFGPGTRLTVT.

In this sample, this clonotype turned up many times. This rearrangement joins TRBV6-5 to TRBJ2-3; tentative D call: TRBD1 (5 bases). V was cut by 4 bases and J by 2 bases, with 10 bases left in between. This CDR3 is 14 amino acids long. Germline V gene lookup returns CDR1 MNHEY and CDR2 SVGAGI. The CDR3 here is CASSLRGTTDTQYF. CDR3 nucleotide sequence: TGTGCCAGCAGTTTAAGGGGTACCACAGATACGCAGTATTTT.

The V and J genes are TRBV20-1 and TRBJ2-3; 7 bases match TRBD2. V lost 4 bases and J lost 1; bases outside the gene matches: 5. Germline CDR1 reads DFQATT; CDR2 reads SNEGSKA (reference sequence). The CDR3 runs to 14 residues. This chain's CDR3 is CSATFGGGTDTQYF. CDR3 nucleotides: TGCAGTGCTACCTTTGGGGGGGGCACAGATACGCAGTATTTT.

The chain links TRBV5-1 to TRBJ1-3; 11 bases are shared with TRBD1. CDR3 length: 15 amino acids. Trimming removed 3 bases from V and 2 bases from J; junction bases left unmatched: 1. Germline V gene sequence: CDR1 SGHRS, CDR2 YFSETQ. CDR3 DNA: TGCGCCAGCAGCTCGGGACAGGGGGCTGGAAACACCATATATTTT. Its translation is CASSSGQGAGNTIYF.

As regards this clonotype: This may stem from a read error, because a much larger clone lies one nucleotide away. The chain links TRBV5-4 to TRBJ2-7, with 10 bases lining up with TRBD1. Germline lookup yields CDR1 SGHNT and CDR2 YYREEE (reference sequence). This CDR3 contains 14 residues. J lost 7 bases, V lost 6 bases, and 10 bases had no gene match. CDR3 sequence reads: CASNHRQGANEQYF. The CDR3, as DNA: TGTGCCAGCAACCATCGACAGGGGGCAAATGAGCAGTACTTC.

CDR3 in amino acids: CASSLRERQGRETQYF. The CDR3 DNA reads as TGTGCCAGCAGCCTACGAGAGAGACAGGGGCGCGAGACCCAGTACTTC. This chain joins TRBV7-9 and TRBJ2-5; 8 nucleotides align to TRBD1. CDR1 SEHNR and CDR2 FQNEAQ come from the germline V gene (reference sequence). Germline trimming cut 5 bases from V and 5 bases from J; bases unmatched to any gene: 13. The CDR3 length is 16 residues.

The chain links TRBV7-9 to TRBJ2-2; D remains ambiguous. V was shortened by 6 bases and J by 2 bases, with 19 bases between the two germline ends. Germline loops: CDR1 SEHNR, CDR2 FQNEAQ (reference sequence). The CDR3 loop spans 17 amino acids. This CDR3 reads CASSPSIRVLNTGELFF. The CDR3, as DNA: TGTGCCAGCAGTCCAAGTATCCGGGTACTAAACACCGGGGAGCTGTTTTTT.

This clonotype has more than one count but fewer than ten. V is TRBV2 and J is TRBJ1-5; D uncertain. The CDR3 runs 17 residues. Deletions cut 0 bases from V and 1 base from J, with 13 bases between. CDR1 is SNHLY, CDR2 FYNNEI, per germline. The DNA of the CDR3 is TGTGCCAGCAGTGAAGCGTTTAAAGGGAGGAGCAATCAGCCCCAGCATTTT. Residues: CASSEAFKGRSNQPQHF.

There are a few counts of this clonotype. Here the CDR3 DNA reads TGTGCCAGCAGCTTAGGTGTTTGGCAGACCGGCTCCTACAATGAGCAGTTCTTC. Translated: CASSLGVWQTGSYNEQFF. The gene calls are TRBV7-6 and TRBJ2-1; D remains unclear. V dropped 1 base and J dropped 0 bases, with 16 bases sitting between them. CDR1 and CDR2 from the germline V gene are SGHVS and FNYEAQ. This CDR3 has 18 residues.

V usage is TRBV29-1 and J usage is TRBJ2-2; D is uncertain. The germline V gene has CDR1 SQVTM and CDR2 ANQGSEA. This CDR3 is built from 13 residues. Trimming took 4 bases from V and 0 from J, leaving 6 bases between them. CDR3 sequence (DNA): TGCAGCGTTGGGCAGCCGAACACCGGGGAGCTGTTTTTT. Its translation: CSVGQPNTGELFF.

This clonotype has a handful of counts. The V and J genes are TRBV7-2 and TRBJ2-5; D is undetermined. CDR1 is SGHTA, CDR2 FQGNSA, per germline. The CDR3 runs 11 residues. Trimming removed 2 bases from V and 10 bases from J, with 8 bases in between. CDR3: CASSLYLDQYF. CDR3 DNA sequence: TGTGCCAGCAGCTTATATCTAGACCAGTACTTC. Based on the CDR3 plus reference TRBV7-2 and TRBJ2-5, the full variable domain is GAGVSQSPSNKVTEKGKDVELRCDPISGHTALYWYRQSLGQGLEFLIYFQGNSAPDKSGLPSDRFSAERTGGSVSTLTIQRTQQEDSAVYLCASSLYLDQYFGPGTRLLVL.

This clonotype was counted at least ten times. The rearrangement links TRBV7-8 to TRBJ2-1; D call uncertain. The V end lost 1 base, the J end lost 4 bases, and 8 bases lay between the germline ends. Germline V gene lookup returns CDR1 SGHVS and CDR2 FQNEAQ. The length of the CDR3 is 14 residues. CDR3 region: CASSLDLAYNEQFF. CDR3 in DNA: TGTGCCAGCAGCTTAGATCTGGCTTACAATGAGCAGTTCTTC.

V gene TRBV27 combines with J gene TRBJ2-5, with D maybe TRBD1 (7 bases). The CDR3 consists of 15 residues. Germline-derived CDR1 and CDR2 are MNHEY and SMNVEV (reference sequence). Trimming left V 7 bases short and J 2 bases short, with 17 bases between. The CDR3, as DNA: TGTGCCAGCACCTCCAGGGGGAGCGGGCAAGAGACCCAGTACTTC. Translated, it gives CASTSRGSGQETQYF.

This clonotype occurred a few times. The rearrangement joins TRBV5-1 to TRBJ2-7; D is undetermined. Germline V gene sequence: CDR1 SGHRS, CDR2 YFSETQ. V lost 0 bases and J 1 base, leaving 11 bases between the germline ends. The CDR3 spans 15 residues. In DNA form, the CDR3 reads TGCGCCAGCAGCTTGGACGGTATCTCATCCTACGAGCAGTACTTC. Translating gives CASSLDGISSYEQYF.

The chain joins TRBV6-1 to TRBJ1-1, with 11 bases lining up with TRBD1. Germline V gives CDR1 MNHNS, CDR2 SASEGT. Trimming removed 6 bases from V and 5 bases from J; junction bases left unmatched: 5. The CDR3 loop spans 14 amino acids. The CDR3 sequence: CASSGQGARTEAFF. As DNA, the CDR3 is TGTGCCAGCAGCGGACAGGGGGCGCGAACTGAAGCTTTCTTT.

This clonotype was seen just once. The rearrangement joins TRBV5-4 to TRBJ1-2; no definite D call. Trimming pared 7 bases from V and 3 bases from J, leaving 16 bases between. From germline, CDR1 is SGHNT and CDR2 YYREEE (reference sequence). CDR3 length equals 14 residues. CDR3 DNA: TGTGCCAGCGCTCCGCTGGAGTCAGACTATGGCTACACCTTC. This encodes CASAPLESDYGYTF. The full variable domain, its missing parts supplied by reference TRBV5-4 and TRBJ1-2, is ETGVTQSPTHLIKTRGQQVTLRCSSQSGHNTVSWYQQALGQGPQFIFQYYREEENGRGNFPPRFSGLQFPNYSSELNVNALELDDSALYLCASAPLESDYGYTFGSGTRLTVV.

This clonotype has just a few counts. The chain couples TRBV7-2 to TRBJ1-4; D perhaps matches TRBD1 (5 bases). Germline assignment: CDR1 SGHTA and CDR2 FQGNSA. V lost 1 base and J lost 9, with 12 bases in between. The CDR3 sequence is 14 residues long. The chain's CDR3 is CASSLVGGSQKLFF. The DNA of the CDR3 is TGTGCCAGCAGCTTAGTCGGGGGGTCTCAAAAACTGTTTTTT.

This clonotype was detected many times. The CDR3 nucleotides read TGTGCCAGCAGTTTTCACGGCCCTTCTCGAGAGCAGTACTTC. The encoded protein is CASSFHGPSREQYF. This rearrangement joins TRBV27 to TRBJ2-7; no definite D call. Germline CDR1 is MNHEY and CDR2 is SMNVEV (reference sequence). CDR3 length equals 14 residues. V lost 3 bases to trimming and J lost 7 bases, with 16 bases between them.

The V call is TRBV19, the J call TRBJ2-1, with TRBD2 identical over 11 bases. Losses at the gene ends were 2 bases for V and 7 bases for J; bases not matched to a gene: 4. This CDR3 region has 15 residues. Germline assignment: CDR1 LNHDA and CDR2 SQIVND (reference sequence). The CDR3 is CASSIPGLAANEQFF. The CDR3 DNA reads as TGTGCCAGTAGTATACCGGGACTAGCGGCAAATGAGCAGTTCTTC.

This clonotype was counted a few times. The chain has TRBV4-1 and TRBJ1-1; 8 bases align to TRBD1. Germline CDR1 reads MGHRA; CDR2 reads YSYEKL. V was clipped by 0 bases and J by 3 bases; unmatched bases: 3. The CDR3 loop spans 15 amino acids. CDR3 DNA sequence: TGCGCCAGCAGCCAAGACAGGGGGCGAGACACTGAAGCTTTCTTT. As protein: CASSQDRGRDTEAFF.

V and J are TRBV27 and TRBJ2-2, with TRBD2 as a possible D gene (7 bases). CDR1 is MNHEY, CDR2 SMNVEV, per germline (reference sequence). V dropped 7 bases and J dropped 5 bases, with 17 bases sitting between them. This CDR3 comprises 15 residues. CDR3 protein: CASNTWGGQTGELFF. The CDR3 bases are TGTGCCAGCAATACGTGGGGGGGGCAAACCGGGGAGCTGTTTTTT.